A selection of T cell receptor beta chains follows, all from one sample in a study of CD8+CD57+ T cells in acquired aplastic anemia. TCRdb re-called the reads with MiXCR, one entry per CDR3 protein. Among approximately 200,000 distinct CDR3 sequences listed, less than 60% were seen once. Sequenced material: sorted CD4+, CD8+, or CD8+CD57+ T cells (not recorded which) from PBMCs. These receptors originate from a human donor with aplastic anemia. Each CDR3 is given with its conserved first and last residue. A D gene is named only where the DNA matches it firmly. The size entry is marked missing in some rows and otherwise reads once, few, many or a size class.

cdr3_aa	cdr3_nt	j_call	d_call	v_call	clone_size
CASSQTYRGNTIYF	TGTGCCAGCAGCCAGACCTATCGTGGAAACACCATATATTTT	TRBJ1-3	NA	TRBV7-8	NA
CASSDVGSIEQYF	TGTGCCAGCAGTGATGTGGGGTCTATCGAGCAGTACTTC	TRBJ2-7	NA	TRBV2	NA
CAIQSGGAACEQYF	TGTGCCATTCAGAGCGGGGGGGCAGCCTGCGAGCAGTACTTC	TRBJ2-7	TRBD2	TRBV28	NA
CASARSGGENEQYF	TGTGCCAGCGCTCGGTCAGGGGGGGAAAACGAGCAGTACTTC	TRBJ2-7	NA	TRBV6-2/TRBV6-3	once
CSVWTGWDTEAFF	TGCAGCGTTTGGACAGGGTGGGACACTGAAGCTTTCTTT	TRBJ1-1	TRBD1	TRBV29-1	NA
CATSNLIYAPLHF	TGTGCCACCAGCAATCTAATCTATGCACCCCTCCACTTT	TRBJ1-6	NA	TRBV15	few
CASSLARSGYTF	TGTGCCAGCAGTTTAGCCAGGTCTGGCTACACCTTC	TRBJ1-2	NA	TRBV12-3/TRBV12-4	NA
CASSLGAPRGIFGYTF	TGTGCCAGCAGCTTAGGGGCGCCCAGGGGGATTTTTGGCTACACCTTC	TRBJ1-2	TRBD1	TRBV7-6	many
CSVEVRASREQFF	TGCAGCGTTGAAGTGCGAGCATCAAGGGAGCAGTTCTTC	TRBJ2-1	NA	TRBV29-1	many
CATSRDWVRREKLFF	TGTGCCACCAGCAGAGACTGGGTTCGAAGGGAAAAACTGTTTTTT	TRBJ1-4	NA	TRBV15	many
CASSSTGGDTGEQYF	TGTGCCAGCAGCTCCACAGGGGGCGACACCGGGGAGCAGTACTTC	TRBJ2-7	TRBD1	TRBV7-3	NA
CASSPTPIPGTEAFF	TGTGCCAGCAGCCCCACTCCGATACCAGGGACTGAAGCTTTCTTT	TRBJ1-1	NA	TRBV7-3	NA
CASSLTPGWRSPLHF	TGTGCCAGCAGCTTAACCCCAGGGTGGCGTTCACCCCTCCACTTT	TRBJ1-6	NA	TRBV7-3	NA
CSASSPAGGNTGELFF	TGCAGTGCTAGCAGTCCAGCGGGGGGAAACACCGGGGAGCTGTTTTTT	TRBJ2-2	TRBD2	TRBV20-1	once
CASSIWTSGDTDTQYF	TGCGCCAGCAGCATCTGGACTAGCGGGGACACAGATACGCAGTATTTT	TRBJ2-3	TRBD2	TRBV5-1	many
CASSYSPGEGQPQHF	TGTGCCAGCAGTTACTCCCCAGGGGAGGGACAGCCCCAGCATTTT	TRBJ1-5	NA	TRBV6-2/TRBV6-3	many
CASSFDSPYGYTF	TGTGCCAGCAGTTTCGACAGCCCCTATGGCTACACCTTC	TRBJ1-2	NA	TRBV12-3/TRBV12-4	NA
CAISEQGGEQFF	TGTGCCATCAGTGAACAGGGAGGTGAGCAGTTCTTC	TRBJ2-1	NA	TRBV10-3	NA
CASSGPGQRGYGYTF	TGTGCCAGTAGTGGGCCGGGACAGAGGGGGTATGGCTACACCTTC	TRBJ1-2	TRBD1	TRBV19	NA
CASSQTEYQETQYF	TGCGCCAGCAGCCAAACAGAGTACCAAGAGACCCAGTACTTC	TRBJ2-5	NA	TRBV4-1	many
CSGSGGPQYNSPLHF	TGCAGTGGATCCGGGGGGCCCCAATATAATTCACCCCTCCACTTT	TRBJ1-6	NA	TRBV20-1	many
CASTLGSDYTQYF	TGTGCCAGCACCCTGGGGAGCGATTATACGCAGTATTTT	TRBJ2-3	NA	TRBV2	NA
CASSPQGSYGYTF	TGCGCCAGCAGTCCACAGGGGTCCTATGGCTACACCTTC	TRBJ1-2	TRBD1	TRBV5-1	many
CASSPRHSGNTIYF	TGTGCCAGCAGTCCCCGGCACTCTGGAAACACCATATATTTT	TRBJ1-3	NA	TRBV28	few
CSVGDRLTDTQYF	TGCAGCGTTGGAGACAGGCTCACAGATACGCAGTATTTT	TRBJ2-3	NA	TRBV29-1	NA
CATSGTDYGYTF	TGTGCCACCTCCGGGACAGACTATGGCTACACCTTC	TRBJ1-2	TRBD1	TRBV24-1	NA
CASRTQGQSNQPQHF	TGTGCCAGCAGGACTCAGGGGCAGAGCAATCAGCCCCAGCATTTT	TRBJ1-5	NA	TRBV27	many
CASSRTGGESSYNSPLHF	TGTGCCAGCAGCCGGACCGGAGGTGAGAGTTCCTATAATTCACCCCTCCACTTT	TRBJ1-6	NA	TRBV3-1	few
CASSLSWGKEAFF	TGTGCCAGCAGCTTAAGCTGGGGGAAAGAAGCTTTCTTT	TRBJ1-1	NA	TRBV7-2	NA
CATSDMAGELFF	TGTGCCACCAGTGATATGGCCGGGGAGCTGTTTTTT	TRBJ2-2	NA	TRBV24-1	many
CASRRTPADGYTF	TGTGCCAGCAGAAGGACACCCGCGGATGGCTACACCTTC	TRBJ1-2	NA	TRBV12-3/TRBV12-4	NA
CASKGNSSYEQYF	TGTGCCAGCAAGGGCAATAGCTCCTACGAGCAGTACTTC	TRBJ2-7	NA	TRBV11-1	NA
CASSDPVTGTGGVETQYF	TGTGCCAGTAGTGATCCCGTTACCGGGACAGGGGGCGTAGAGACCCAGTACTTC	TRBJ2-5	TRBD1	TRBV19	many
CASSQEGDREKLFF	TGCGCCAGCAGCCAAGAAGGAGATCGGGAAAAACTGTTTTTT	TRBJ1-4	NA	TRBV4-1	many
CASSYSGNSYNEQFF	TGTGCCAGCAGTTACTCTGGAAACTCCTACAATGAGCAGTTCTTC	TRBJ2-1	NA	TRBV6-5	many
CSVNQQIYNEQFF	TGCAGCGTTAACCAGCAGATTTACAATGAGCAGTTCTTC	TRBJ2-1	NA	TRBV29-1	NA
CASSSRYNEQFF	TGTGCCAGCAGTTCCCGCTACAATGAGCAGTTCTTC	TRBJ2-1	NA	TRBV2	NA